A selection of T cell receptor beta chains follows, all from one sample in a study of shared clonotypes between healthy human individuals. Generated by immunoSEQ multiplex PCR, the TCRdb table keeps only in-frame clones and is missing some. The data show 2 million to 2.5 million clones, with more than 80% seen just once and about 0.39% held by the top ten. The sequenced material came from naive CD4+ T cells from PBMCs. The receptors derive from a man younger than 30 in good health. Some clones in this sample may be carry-over from other donors' samples. CDR3s include the opening cysteine and the closing phenylalanine or tryptophan. A D gene is named only where the DNA matches it firmly. Some rows have no size entry. The others give once, few or many, or a class for an expanded clone.

clone size | D gene | J gene | CDR3 length | V gene | CDR3 DNA | CDR3 protein
NA | NA | TRBJ1-4 | 15 | TRBV5-1 | TGCGCCAGCAGCTCTAGTCTGGGGACTAATGAAAAACTGTTTTTT | CASSSSLGTNEKLFF
NA | NA | TRBJ1-4 | 15 | TRBV5-1 | TGCGCCAGCAGCTTGTTATTCGGGGGTGGTGAAAAACTGTTTTTT | CASSLLFGGGEKLFF
NA | TRBD2 | TRBJ2-6 | 15 | TRBV6-5 | TGTGCCAGCACCTACGGGGGGGCTGGGGCCAACGTCCTGACTTTC | CASTYGGAGANVLTF
NA | NA | TRBJ2-1 | 17 | TRBV5-6 | TGTGCCAGCAGCTTGGATCCTAGCAGTGGAACACAAGCTGAGCAGTTCTTC | CASSLDPSSGTQAEQFF
NA | NA | TRBJ1-1 | 16 | TRBV18 | TGTGCCAGCTCATTTAATACCGGGGGCGCCGGGTTTGAAGCTTTCTTT | CASSFNTGGAGFEAFF
NA | NA | TRBJ2-7 | 15 | TRBV11-3 | TGTGCCAGCAGCGTCGGGGGGACAGGCACCTACGAGCAGTACTTC | CASSVGGTGTYEQYF
few | TRBD1 | TRBJ1-5 | 15 | TRBV18 | TGTGCCAGCTCACCACAGGGACAGGGATTACAGCCCCAGCATTTT | CASSPQGQGLQPQHF
NA | NA | TRBJ1-2 | 14 | TRBV2 | TGTGCCAGCAGGAAAATCGGGGATAACTATGGCTACACCTTC | CASRKIGDNYGYTF
NA | NA | TRBJ2-6 | 16 | TRBV6-1 | TGTGCCAGCAGTGAAGGGACGAGGGGTGGGGCCAACGTCCTGACTTTC | CASSEGTRGGANVLTF
NA | NA | TRBJ2-7 | 13 | TRBV28 | TGTGCCAGCGGAGAACAGGTCCGGTACGAGCAGTACTTC | CASGEQVRYEQYF
few | NA | TRBJ1-2 | 11 | TRBV30 | TGTGCCTGGAGTGTGGGAGTTGGCTACACCTTC | CAWSVGVGYTF
NA | NA | TRBJ2-7 | 15 | TRBV7-2 | TGTGCCAGCAGCTTAGTTCCCGGGTTCCTATACGAGCAGTACTTC | CASSLVPGFLYEQYF
NA | TRBD1 | TRBJ2-1 | 16 | TRBV4-1 | TGCGCCAGCAGCCAAGAGACAGGGGAGGTCTACAATGAGCAGTTCTTC | CASSQETGEVYNEQFF
NA | TRBD1 | TRBJ2-4 | 15 | TRBV18 | TGTGCCAGCTCACAAAAGGGGGCAGGGAAAAACATTCAGTACTTC | CASSQKGAGKNIQYF
NA | TRBD2 | TRBJ2-7 | 17 | TRBV7-2 | TGTGCCAGCAGCTTAGTAGCGGGAGGGAGGGGGCCCTACGAGCAGTACTTC | CASSLVAGGRGPYEQYF
NA | NA | TRBJ2-3 | 13 | TRBV29-1 | TGCAGCGCCACCCTGTCGGGGACAGATACGCAGTATTTT | CSATLSGTDTQYF
NA | NA | TRBJ2-7 | 15 | TRBV7-2 | TGTGCCAGCAGCCGCCCAGCGTTGGGGGTGGACGAGCAGTACTTC | CASSRPALGVDEQYF
NA | NA | TRBJ1-2 | 15 | TRBV27 | TGTGCCAGCAAAATCTCGGGGGATCTGGTGGGTGGCTACACCTTC | CASKISGDLVGGYTF
NA | TRBD1 | TRBJ2-3 | 14 | TRBV7-9 | TGTGCCAGCAGCCGGGACAGGGGCACAGATACGCAGTATTTT | CASSRDRGTDTQYF
NA | TRBD2 | TRBJ2-1 | 16 | TRBV30 | TGTGCCTGGAGTGGCCTAGCGGGAGGTTCCTACAATGAGCAGTTCTTC | CAWSGLAGGSYNEQFF
NA | TRBD1 | TRBJ2-7 | 15 | TRBV6-5 | TGTGCCAGCAGTAGGTCGGGACAGGGGGCAGGGGAGCAGTACTTC | CASSRSGQGAGEQYF
NA | TRBD1 | TRBJ2-3 | 16 | TRBV11-2 | TGTGCCAGCAGCTCGTTCCGGGACAGATCCACAGATACGCAGTATTTT | CASSSFRDRSTDTQYF
NA | NA | TRBJ2-7 | 15 | TRBV28 | TGTGCCAGCAGTTTATCGGGTTGGGACAAGGGGAAGAAGCACTTC | CASSLSGWDKGKKHF
NA | TRBD1 | TRBJ2-3 | 16 | TRBV9 | TGTGCCAGCAGCGCTTCCTCGACTCGGGCGACAGGGACGCAGTATTTT | CASSASSTRATGTQYF
NA | NA | TRBJ1-3 | 17 | TRBV4-1 | TGCGCCAGCAGCGAAGGAGGGGGGTTTAGCTCTGGAAACACCATATATTTT | CASSEGGGFSSGNTIYF
NA | NA | TRBJ1-1 | 15 | TRBV7-9 | TGTGCCAGCAGCTTAGTTGGAGGGAGAAAAACTGAAGCTTTCTTT | CASSLVGGRKTEAFF
NA | NA | TRBJ2-3 | 14 | TRBV9 | TGTGCCAGCAGCCCCCGGGACAACACAGATACGCAGTATTTT | CASSPRDNTDTQYF
NA | TRBD2 | TRBJ2-7 | 16 | TRBV7-2 | TGTGCCAGCAGCCCCGGAAGCGGGGGGCAATTTTACGAGCAGTACTTC | CASSPGSGGQFYEQYF
NA | NA | TRBJ1-5 | 14 | TRBV28 | TGTGCCACCGAGAAGCCAAGGGTACGGCAGCCCCAGCATTTT | CATEKPRVRQPQHF
NA | NA | TRBJ2-3 | 13 | TRBV19 | TGTGCCAGTAGTATACTAAACACAGATACGCAGTATTTT | CASSILNTDTQYF
NA | NA | TRBJ2-4 | 13 | TRBV5-1 | TGCGCCAGCCGGAGCTTAGCCAAAAACATTCAGTACTTC | CASRSLAKNIQYF
NA | NA | TRBJ1-2 | 13 | TRBV18 | TGTGCCAGCTCACCAGATATGGTACGTGGCTACACCTTC | CASSPDMVRGYTF
NA | TRBD1 | TRBJ2-1 | 14 | TRBV10-3 | TGTGCCATCAGGGGACAGGGGGATCACAATGAGCAGTTCTTC | CAIRGQGDHNEQFF
NA | NA | TRBJ1-4 | 13 | TRBV19 | TGTGCCAGTCGACTTTTTCCTAATGAAAAACTGTTTTTT | CASRLFPNEKLFF
NA | NA | TRBJ1-2 | 13 | TRBV7-2 | TGTGCCAGCAGCTCTGGGGGGGGCTATGGCTACACCTTC | CASSSGGGYGYTF
NA | NA | TRBJ1-2 | 14 | TRBV7-8 | TGTGCCAGCAGCTCTGACGGGGCTAACTATGGCTACACCTTC | CASSSDGANYGYTF
NA | NA | TRBJ2-1 | 13 | TRBV11-2 | TGTGCCAGCAGCTTAGTGGTCGCGGGTGAGCAGTTCTTC | CASSLVVAGEQFF
NA | NA | TRBJ2-2 | 15 | TRBV7-2 | TGTGCCAGCAGCTTAGGGGCCTGGGGAACCGGGGAGCTGTTTTTT | CASSLGAWGTGELFF
once | TRBD2 | TRBJ2-1 | 18 | TRBV15 | TGTGCCACCAGCGAGGGGGGACTAGCGGGAGGCGAGGGCAATGAGCAGTTCTTC | CATSEGGLAGGEGNEQFF
NA | NA | TRBJ2-2 | 14 | TRBV6-1 | TGTGCCAGCAGTGACTGGGGCCGAACGGGGGAGCTGTTTTTT | CASSDWGRTGELFF
NA | NA | TRBJ1-3 | 12 | TRBV28 | TGTGCCAGCGGGAGGGGAGGAAACACCATATATTTT | CASGRGGNTIYF
NA | TRBD2 | TRBJ2-7 | 15 | TRBV7-8 | TGTGCCAGCAGCCTTGAGCGGGGAGGATCCTACGAGCAGTACTTC | CASSLERGGSYEQYF
NA | TRBD1 | TRBJ1-5 | 15 | TRBV5-1 | TGCGCCAGCAGCCAGGGGACAGGGGGAAACCAGCCCCAGCATTTT | CASSQGTGGNQPQHF
NA | TRBD1 | TRBJ2-7 | 15 | TRBV6-5 | TGTGCCAGCAGTCCCTACAGGGGTCCCTCCTACGAGCAGTACTTC | CASSPYRGPSYEQYF
NA | TRBD1 | TRBJ1-6 | 15 | TRBV7-9 | TGTGCCAGCAGTTGGGACAGGGTCAAGGGTTCACCCCTCCACTTT | CASSWDRVKGSPLHF
NA | TRBD1 | TRBJ1-2 | 15 | TRBV18 | TGTGCCAGCTCACCGTTCCGGGACAGCAACTATGGCTACACCTTC | CASSPFRDSNYGYTF
NA | NA | TRBJ1-5 | 13 | TRBV6-1 | TGTGCCAGCACCCCCGGGTTGGACCGAGCTCAGCATTTT | CASTPGLDRAQHF
NA | NA | TRBJ2-7 | 15 | TRBV27 | TGTGCCAGCAGTTTATCGATAAGGGCCCACTACGAGCAGTACTTC | CASSLSIRAHYEQYF
NA | NA | TRBJ2-1 | 14 | TRBV29-1 | TGCAGCGTTGACGGATGGCTAGAAAACAATGAGCAGTTCTTC | CSVDGWLENNEQFF
NA | NA | TRBJ2-7 | 15 | TRBV18 | TGTGCCAGCTCACCGGGCGTGCTCCTGATTCACGAGCAGTACTTC | CASSPGVLLIHEQYF